The rows below give T cell receptor beta chains drawn from one sample of a study of T cell responses to AZD1222 COVID-19 vaccine. TCRdb's table, derived via immunoSEQ multiplex PCR, lists solely in-frame clones and lacks some. The sample consists of about 64,000 clones, about 89% of them appearing once. This material consisted of peripheral blood, taken 28 days after the second dose of the MenACWY control vaccine. These TCRs come from an adult who received the MenACWY meningococcal vaccine as a control. The CDR3 runs from the conserved cysteine through the conserved F or W. A D gene is named only where the DNA matches it firmly. Size is stated for part of the rows, as once, few or many counts, or as a class when the clone is expanded.

clone size	V gene	D gene	J gene	CDR3 DNA	CDR3 protein
NA	TRBV3-1/TRBV3-2	NA	TRBJ1-1	TGTGCCAGCAGCCCTCCCCTAGCGGGAACAGCAAGAACGAACACTGAAGCTTTCTTT	CASSPPLAGTARTNTEAFF
NA	TRBV7-8	NA	TRBJ1-1	TGTGCCAGCAGCTTACCTAGGACAGATGTCATGAACACTGAAGCTTTCTTT	CASSLPRTDVMNTEAFF
NA	TRBV14	NA	TRBJ1-2	TGTGCCAGCAGCCAAGGTCTAGGGGCATTGAGGGAGCGCTACACCTTC	CASSQGLGALRERYTF
NA	TRBV29-1	NA	TRBJ1-4	TGCAGCGTTGATGATAGGGAAAAACTGTTTTTT	CSVDDREKLFF
NA	TRBV15	TRBD1	TRBJ2-1	TGTGCCACCAGCAGAGATATTGATCCCAGGGGGCAAGGTGAGCAGTTCTTC	CATSRDIDPRGQGEQFF
NA	TRBV28	NA	TRBJ2-2	TGTGCCAGCACCTCCCACCGGGGAACGAACACCGGGGAGCTGTTTTTT	CASTSHRGTNTGELFF
NA	TRBV5-4	NA	TRBJ2-3	TGTGCCAGCACCGCGGGTTGGTCTAGCACAGATACGCAGTATTTT	CASTAGWSSTDTQYF
NA	TRBV27	TRBD1	TRBJ1-6	TGTGCCAGCAGTTTATCGCCAGGGGGGGATTCACCCCTCCACTTT	CASSLSPGGDSPLHF
NA	TRBV18	NA	TRBJ1-2	TGCGCCAGCTCACCGGACGGGAGTGGCTACACCTTC	CASSPDGSGYTF
NA	TRBV29-1	TRBD1	TRBJ1-2	TGCAGCGTTGGGGAACAGGGGCAGAGTTACGGCTACACCTTC	CSVGEQGQSYGYTF
NA	TRBV2	NA	TRBJ1-5	TGTGCCAGCAGTCTACAGGGAGGAGGGGATCAGCCCCAGCATTTT	CASSLQGGGDQPQHF
NA	TRBV4-1	NA	TRBJ2-7	TGCGCCAGCAGCCAGGGAAACTACGAGCAGTACTTC	CASSQGNYEQYF
NA	TRBV4-1	TRBD1	TRBJ1-1	TGCGCCAGCAGCACATGGACAGGGGTGAGTACTGAAGCTTTCTTT	CASSTWTGVSTEAFF
NA	TRBV18	NA	TRBJ2-3	TGTGCCAGCTCACCAGGGATTCTTGGTCCCGATACGCAGTATTTT	CASSPGILGPDTQYF
NA	TRBV6-5	NA	TRBJ2-7	TGTGCCAGCAGTCGACAGGAGGACTACGAGCAGTACTTC	CASSRQEDYEQYF
NA	TRBV5-5	NA	TRBJ1-3	TGTGCCAGCAGCCTAGAGTGGCACATATATTTT	CASSLEWHIYF
NA	TRBV7-6	NA	TRBJ2-3	TGTGCCAGCAGCTTAATGCAGGGGAGCACAGATACGCAGTATTTT	CASSLMQGSTDTQYF
once	TRBV4-1	TRBD1	TRBJ1-6	TGCGCCAGCAGCCGAAGGGACAGGGATAATTCACCCCTCCACTTT	CASSRRDRDNSPLHF
NA	TRBV5-4	NA	TRBJ2-6	TGTGCCAGCAGTAGTATCCCCGAGCTCTCTGGGGCCAACGTCCTGACTTTC	CASSSIPELSGANVLTF
NA	TRBV6-1	NA	TRBJ1-2	TGTGCCAGCAGTGAAGAGGAGGTAGGGTTC	CASSEEEVGF
NA	TRBV27	NA	TRBJ1-2	TGTGCCAGCAGTAGAGGCCAGGCCTCAGGGAACTATGGCTACACCTTC	CASSRGQASGNYGYTF
NA	TRBV19	NA	TRBJ1-6	TGTGCCAGTAGTCTCCAGACAGCCAGCTCCTATAATTCACCCCTCCACTTT	CASSLQTASSYNSPLHF
NA	TRBV5-1	NA	TRBJ2-1	TGCGCCAGCCGCCCAGGGAGCCGCAATGAGCAGTTCTTC	CASRPGSRNEQFF
once	TRBV5-6	TRBD1	TRBJ2-7	TGTGCCAGCAGCTGGGGGACAGGGCTCTACGAGCAGTACTTC	CASSWGTGLYEQYF
NA	TRBV27	NA	TRBJ1-1	TGTGCCAGCAGTTTTATATCGGTCCTCGGCACTGAAGCTTTCTTT	CASSFISVLGTEAFF
NA	TRBV7-2	NA	TRBJ2-5	TGTGCCAGCAGCTTATCTGAGGGAGGTGGGCAAGAGACCCAGTACTTC	CASSLSEGGGQETQYF